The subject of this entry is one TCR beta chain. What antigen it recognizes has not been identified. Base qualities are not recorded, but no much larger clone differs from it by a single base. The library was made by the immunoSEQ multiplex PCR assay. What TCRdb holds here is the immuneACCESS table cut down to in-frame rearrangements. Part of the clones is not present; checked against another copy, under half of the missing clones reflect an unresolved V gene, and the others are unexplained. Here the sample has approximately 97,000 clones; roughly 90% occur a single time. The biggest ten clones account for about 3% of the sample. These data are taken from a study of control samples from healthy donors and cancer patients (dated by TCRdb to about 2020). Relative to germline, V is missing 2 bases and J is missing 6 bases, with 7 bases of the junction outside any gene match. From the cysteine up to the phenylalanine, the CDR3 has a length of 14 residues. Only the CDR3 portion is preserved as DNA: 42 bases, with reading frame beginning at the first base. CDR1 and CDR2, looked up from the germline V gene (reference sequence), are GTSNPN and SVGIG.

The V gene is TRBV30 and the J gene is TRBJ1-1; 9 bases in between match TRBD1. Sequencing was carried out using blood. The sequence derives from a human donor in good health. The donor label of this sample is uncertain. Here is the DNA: TGTGCCTGGAGTACAGGGGGCGCGGGGTCTGAAGCTTTCTTT. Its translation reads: CAWSTGGAGSEAFF. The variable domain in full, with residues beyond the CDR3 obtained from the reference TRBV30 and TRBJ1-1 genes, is SQTIHQWPATLVQPVGSPLSLECTVEGTSNPNLYWYRQAAGRGLQLLFYSVGIGQISSEVPQNLSASRPQDRQFILSSKKLLLSDSGFYLCAWSTGGAGSEAFFGQGTRLTVV.